Included here is one T cell receptor (beta chain) sequence, with context. Original processing methods: Amplifying reference gene primers gave estimates of nucleated cell counts. The method was immunoSEQ multiplex PCR; TCRdb's version includes in-frame clones alone and lacks a portion of them. The V and J calls and clone size were taken over from that table, and D and trimming were inferred from the DNA. The table includes 200,000 to 250,000 clones, under 85% detected once. This entry is derived from a study of blood T cell repertoires in COVID-19. Study background: Specimens from acute and convalescent COVID-19 originated in the United States, Italy and Spain. The cDNA or gDNA used as material had been derived from T cells, B-cell-depleted T cells, or PBMCs.

CDR1 SGHDN and CDR2 FVKESK come from the germline V gene. Trimming took off 0 bases at V and 5 bases at J, with 10 bases between the two ends. The CDR3 has 14 amino acids. Each participant's cohort was designated according to participant-reported clinical history. The source is a man in his 60s who had recovered from COVID-19. Sequencing input: PBMCs or T cells enriched from blood (not recorded which). The J gene is TRBJ1-1, the V gene TRBV14, with unresolved D. CDR3 sequence reads: CASSQDSRVTEAFF. CDR3 coding DNA: TGTGCCAGCAGCCAAGATAGTCGGGTAACTGAAGCTTTCTTT.